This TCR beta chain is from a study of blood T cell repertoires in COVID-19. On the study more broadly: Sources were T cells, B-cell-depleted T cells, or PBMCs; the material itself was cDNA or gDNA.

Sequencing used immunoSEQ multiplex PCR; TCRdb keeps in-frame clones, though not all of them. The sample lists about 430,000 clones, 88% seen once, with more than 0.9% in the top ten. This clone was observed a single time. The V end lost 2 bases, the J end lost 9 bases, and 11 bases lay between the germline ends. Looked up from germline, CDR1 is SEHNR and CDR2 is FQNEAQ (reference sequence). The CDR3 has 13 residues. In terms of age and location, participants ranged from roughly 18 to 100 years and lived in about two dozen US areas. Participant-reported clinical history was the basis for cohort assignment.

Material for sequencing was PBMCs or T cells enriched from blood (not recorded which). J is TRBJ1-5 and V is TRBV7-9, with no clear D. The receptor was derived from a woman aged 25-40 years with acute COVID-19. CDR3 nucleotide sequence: TGTGCCAGCAGCTTATCGCCGAACAGGCCCCAGCATTTT. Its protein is CASSLSPNRPQHF.